The source of this T cell receptor (beta chain) is a study of T cell changes during pregnancy in multiple sclerosis (dated by TCRdb to 2018 to 2020). Concerning the study at large: The study looked at changes in the T cell repertoire across pregnancy in women with multiple sclerosis.

To note about this clone: Its antigen is currently not known. No clone much larger than this one lies a single base away; base qualities are absent.

The library was prepared using the immunoSEQ multiplex PCR assay. What TCRdb holds here is the immuneACCESS table cut down to in-frame rearrangements. Part of the clones is not present; checked against another copy, under half of the missing clones reflect an unresolved V gene, and the others are unexplained. Recorded for this sample are about 57,000 clones; over 80% of them occurred a single time. Roughly 0.71% of the sample lies in the top ten. At the junction V is shortened by 2 bases and J by 6 bases; bases outside the gene matches: 4. The cysteine opens and the phenylalanine closes a CDR3 of 14 amino acids. Of the read, only the CDR3 DNA is kept; its 42 bases are in frame from base 1. Based on the germline V gene (reference sequence), the CDR1 and CDR2 sequences are GTSNPN and SVGIG.

This TCR was recovered from a female donor with multiple sclerosis, enrolled in a pregnancy study. Here the sequenced sample was CD4+ T cells from peripheral blood mononuclear cells, taken in the third trimester of pregnancy. Recombination connected TRBV30 to TRBJ1-6; 7 bases in the middle match TRBD1. DNA sequence: TGTGCCTGGAGTCCGGGACAGTCTAATTCACCCCTCCACTTT. Its coded protein is CAWSPGQSNSPLHF.